The 25 T cell receptor beta chains given below trace back to one sample, sequenced in a study of shared clonotypes between healthy human individuals. Assay: immunoSEQ multiplex PCR; the TCRdb copy retains only in-frame clones and omits some. This sample has around 88,000 clones, with roughly three quarters found just once. Sequencing was carried out using memory CD8+ T cells sorted from blood. Subset denoted: CD45RO+ cells pooled with CCR7-negative TemRA cells. These receptors were taken from a man aged 25-45 years in good health.

J is TRBJ1-4 and V is TRBV15, with 7 bases matching TRBD1. The CDR3 extends over 17 amino acids. From germline, CDR1 is LNHNV and CDR2 YYDKDF (reference sequence). The V and J ends lost 1 base and 6 bases, in that order; junction bases with no gene match: 11. This CDR3 is CATSRVGAGGSDEKLFF. As DNA, the CDR3 is TGTGCCACCAGCAGAGTGGGGGCAGGGGGGTCCGATGAAAAACTGTTTTTT.

V is TRBV27 and J is TRBJ2-7; a possible D gene is TRBD1 (5 bases). There are 15 residues in the CDR3. Germline CDR1 and CDR2: MNHEY and SMNVEV (reference sequence). V lost 5 bases, J lost 0 bases, and 14 bases lay in between. In DNA form, the CDR3 reads TGTGCCAGCAGTCTTTCGACAGTAAACTCCTACGAGCAGTACTTC. Translating gives CASSLSTVNSYEQYF.

CDR3 in DNA: TGCAGCGTTGTGGCTAGCGGGAGGCCCTACGAGCAGTACTTC. This codes for CSVVASGRPYEQYF. The gene calls are TRBV29-1 and TRBJ2-7, with 11 bases aligning to TRBD2. V was clipped by 4 bases and J by 2 bases; unmatched bases: 4. This CDR3 is 14 amino acids long. CDR1 is SQVTM, CDR2 ANQGSEA, per germline.

The chain uses TRBV14 and TRBJ1-1, with D unclear. Germline V lookup: CDR1 SGHDN, CDR2 FVKESK. This CDR3 is 14 amino acids long. Trimming pared 1 base from V and 9 bases from J, leaving 15 bases between. Here the CDR3 reads CASSQANFPRKAFF. The CDR3 DNA reads TGTGCCAGCAGCCAAGCCAACTTCCCCAGAAAAGCTTTCTTT.

The V gene is TRBV10-3, the J gene TRBJ1-5, with D possibly matching TRBD1 (5 bases). Deletions cut 0 bases from V and 9 bases from J, with 6 bases between. Germline V lookup: CDR1 ENHRY, CDR2 SYGVKD. CDR3 length: 12 residues. The CDR3: CAISESGVPQHF. As DNA, the CDR3 is TGTGCCATCAGTGAGTCGGGGGTGCCCCAGCATTTT.

The gene calls are TRBV5-6 and TRBJ2-3; 9 bases match TRBD1. The CDR3 runs 15 residues. V lost 3 bases and J lost 4; bases outside the gene matches: 6. In germline, CDR1 is SGHDT, CDR2 YYEEEE. CDR3 sequence: CASSSGTGNADTQYF. Written as DNA, the CDR3 is TGTGCCAGCAGCTCCGGGACAGGGAACGCAGATACGCAGTATTTT.

The rearrangement joins TRBV5-1 to TRBJ2-5, with D perhaps TRBD2 (6 bases). The length of the CDR3 is 14 residues. V dropped 3 bases and J dropped 0 bases, with 9 bases sitting between them. Per germline, CDR1 SGHRS and CDR2 YFSETQ. The CDR3 nucleotides are TGCGCCAGCAGCTCGGGGGAATACCAAGAGACCCAGTACTTC. Translated: CASSSGEYQETQYF.

On this clone: Other DNA sequences from this sample encode an identical CDR3 as well. The rearrangement uses TRBV5-5 and TRBJ2-2; 8 positions match TRBD2. After removal of 2 bases from V and 5 bases from J, the junction contained 2 bases not matched to a gene. The CDR3 has 14 residues. The V gene's germline CDR1 is SGHKS and CDR2 YYEKEE (reference sequence). The CDR3: CASSLVAGTGELFF. The CDR3 nucleotides are TGTGCCAGCAGCTTAGTAGCGGGAACCGGGGAGCTGTTTTTT.

The genes are TRBV7-1 and TRBJ2-7, with 7 bases identical to TRBD1. TRBV7-1 qualifies as an ORF whose function is uncertain. The V segment lost 5 bases and the J segment 2 bases; nucleotides outside the gene matches: 6. The CDR3 spans 14 residues. Written as DNA, the CDR3 is TGTGCCAGCAGCAGACCGGGACAGCCCTACGAGCAGTACTTC. Its translation: CASSRPGQPYEQYF.

The rearrangement joins TRBV19 to TRBJ1-1; D might be TRBD1 (6 bases). The germline V gene has CDR1 LNHDA and CDR2 SQIVND (reference sequence). Trimming removed 2 bases from V and 4 bases from J, with 17 bases in between. This CDR3 is 16 amino acids long. The CDR3 protein is CASSIFTRPGVTEAFF. The CDR3 nucleotides read TGTGCCAGTAGTATATTCACAAGGCCAGGGGTCACTGAAGCTTTCTTT.

This rearrangement joins TRBV4-1 to TRBJ2-3; D might be TRBD2 (5 bases). The CDR3 length is 17 residues. Germline CDR1 and CDR2: MGHRA and YSYEKL. V was cut by 1 base and J by 0 bases, with 14 bases left in between. CDR3 residues: CASSQAEGVLSTDTQYF. The DNA for the CDR3 is TGCGCCAGCAGCCAAGCCGAGGGTGTACTCAGCACAGATACGCAGTATTTT.

The CDR3 region is CASEGASLNQPQHF. The CDR3 DNA is TGTGCCAGCGAGGGGGCCTCCCTCAATCAGCCCCAGCATTTT. The rearrangement joins TRBV6-1 to TRBJ1-5; 7 bases are a match to TRBD1. Germline CDR1 and CDR2: MNHNS and SASEGT. CDR3 length: 14 amino acids. V shed 8 bases and J 3 bases; nucleotides not matched to a gene: 7.

V usage is TRBV28 and J usage is TRBJ1-2, with D unresolved. The CDR3 length is 11 residues. V gave up 6 bases and J gave up 1 base, with 3 bases separating them. The germline V gene has CDR1 MDHEN and CDR2 SYDVKM. The CDR3 DNA is TGTGCCAGCAGCGATAACTATGGCTACACCTTC. It translates to CASSDNYGYTF.

This chain links TRBV27 with TRBJ1-5; 7 bases align to TRBD1. This CDR3 contains 17 residues. The ends lost 5 bases at V and 0 bases at J; junction bases unmatched: 10. Germline V gene data show CDR1 as MNHEY and CDR2 as SMNVEV (reference sequence). In DNA form, the CDR3 reads TGTGCCAGCAGTACTACTAAGACAGGGTATAGCAATCAGCCCCAGCATTTT. The encoded protein is CASSTTKTGYSNQPQHF.

The genes are TRBV11-3 and TRBJ2-3; 7 bases fit TRBD1. The CDR3 spans 12 residues. Germline assignment: CDR1 SGHNT and CDR2 YENEEA. Trimming took 5 bases from V and 6 from J; bases not matched to a gene: 2. This chain's CDR3 is CASSEGADTQYF. The CDR3 region has the DNA TGTGCCAGCAGCGAGGGGGCCGATACGCAGTATTTT. Filled out from reference TRBV11-3 and TRBJ2-3, the complete variable domain reads EAGVVQSPRYKIIEKKQPVAFWCNPISGHNTLYWYLQNLGQGPELLIRYENEEAVDDSQLPKDRFSAERLKGVDSTLKIQPAELGDSAVYLCASSEGADTQYFGPGTRLTVL.

This CDR3 reads CASSSDAEPYEQYF. The CDR3, as DNA: TGTGCCAGCAGTTCTGACGCGGAGCCCTACGAGCAGTACTTC. The rearrangement uses TRBV6-5 and TRBJ2-7, with D unresolved. This CDR3 is 14 amino acids long. Per the germline V gene, CDR1 is MNHEY and CDR2 is SVGAGI. Trimming left V 4 bases short and J 2 bases short, with 12 bases between.

The chain joins TRBV5-1 to TRBJ2-1; D not certain. V lost 0 bases and J lost 8, with 9 bases in between. Germline V gene lookup returns CDR1 SGHRS and CDR2 YFSETQ. There are 13 residues in the CDR3. In DNA, the CDR3 is TGCGCCAGCAGCTTGGCTGGGATGTATGAGCAGTTCTTC. Protein: CASSLAGMYEQFF.

The chain joins TRBV2 to TRBJ2-5; 10 bases are a match to TRBD2. V lost 3 bases, J lost 1 base, and 2 bases stayed unmatched. CDR1 SNHLY and CDR2 FYNNEI come from the germline V gene. The CDR3 sequence is 15 residues long. The CDR3 DNA sequence: TGTGCCAGCAGTGAGTCTAGCGGGAGCCAAGAGACCCAGTACTTC. It yields the protein CASSESSGSQETQYF.

The chain uses TRBV10-3 and TRBJ2-5; no definite D call. V was trimmed by 0 bases and J by 5 bases, leaving 7 bases between them. CDR1 and CDR2 from the germline V gene are ENHRY and SYGVKD. The CDR3 is 13 residues long. The CDR3 bases are TGTGCCATCAGTGAGTCGGTTGGGGAGACCCAGTACTTC. Translation: CAISESVGETQYF.

The chain links TRBV28 to TRBJ2-7; D tentatively reads TRBD1 or TRBD2 (5 bases each). The CDR3 length is 13 residues. CDR1 is MDHEN, CDR2 SYDVKM, per germline. The ends were cut back, 9 bases at V and 0 bases at J, with 12 bases in the middle. CDR3 in DNA: TGTGCCAGTGGTGCCGGGACCTCCTACGAGCAGTACTTC. It encodes CASGAGTSYEQYF.

The V call is TRBV7-8, the J call TRBJ2-7; possibly TRBD2 for D (5 bases). Between the trimmed V and J ends, which lost 2 bases and 2 bases, there was a span of 10 bases. CDR1 and CDR2 from the germline V gene are SGHVS and FQNEAQ. The CDR3 totals 14 residues. In DNA, the CDR3 is TGTGCCAGCAGCTTAAGAGGGCAGGCCTACGAGCAGTACTTC. This translates into CASSLRGQAYEQYF. Based on the CDR3 plus reference TRBV7-8 and TRBJ2-7, the full variable domain is GAGVSQSPRYKVAKRGQDVALRCDPISGHVSLFWYQQALGQGPEFLTYFQNEAQLDKSGLPSDRFFAERPEGSVSTLKIQRTQQEDSAVYLCASSLRGQAYEQYFGPGTRLTVT.

A few counts support this clone. V gene TRBV7-9 combines with J gene TRBJ2-7; 7 nucleotides align to TRBD1. The CDR3 extends over 14 amino acids. J gave up 3 bases and V 2 bases, and 4 bases lay outside the gene matches. In germline, CDR1 is SEHNR, CDR2 FQNEAQ (reference sequence). CDR3 coding DNA: TGTGCCAGCAGCTTAACAGGGGTCCACTACGAGCAGTACTTC. Encoded protein: CASSLTGVHYEQYF.

Regarding this clone: A read error may produce the germline difference seen at one junction end. Within the sample, other DNA sequences also encode this same CDR3. The genes are TRBV7-2 and TRBJ1-2; no reliable D call. The CDR3 loop spans 16 amino acids. Germline CDR1 is SGHTA and CDR2 is FQGNSA. CDR3 coding DNA: TGTGCCAGCAGCTTATGGTCGGGGAGGACGAACTATGGCTACACCTTT. It yields the protein CASSLWSGRTNYGYTF.

This clone was counted a single time. J is TRBJ2-7 and V is TRBV6-6; no reliable D call. Trimming removed 4 bases from V and 5 bases from J, with 15 bases in between. CDR3 length: 14 residues. CDR1 is MNHNY and CDR2 is SVGAGI in the germline V gene (reference sequence). The CDR3 sequence is CASSLGPAAHEQYF. In nucleotides, the CDR3 is TGTGCCAGCAGTTTAGGTCCGGCGGCTCACGAGCAGTACTTC.

The chain employs TRBV18 and TRBJ2-1, with TRBD1 matching over 8 bases. Germline lookup yields CDR1 KGHSH and CDR2 LQKENI. The CDR3 is 16 residues long. V lost 3 bases and J lost 10; bases outside the gene matches: 14. The CDR3 is CASSPPNGQGLGEQFF. The CDR3 DNA sequence: TGTGCCAGCTCACCGCCTAATGGACAGGGTTTAGGGGAGCAGTTCTTC.